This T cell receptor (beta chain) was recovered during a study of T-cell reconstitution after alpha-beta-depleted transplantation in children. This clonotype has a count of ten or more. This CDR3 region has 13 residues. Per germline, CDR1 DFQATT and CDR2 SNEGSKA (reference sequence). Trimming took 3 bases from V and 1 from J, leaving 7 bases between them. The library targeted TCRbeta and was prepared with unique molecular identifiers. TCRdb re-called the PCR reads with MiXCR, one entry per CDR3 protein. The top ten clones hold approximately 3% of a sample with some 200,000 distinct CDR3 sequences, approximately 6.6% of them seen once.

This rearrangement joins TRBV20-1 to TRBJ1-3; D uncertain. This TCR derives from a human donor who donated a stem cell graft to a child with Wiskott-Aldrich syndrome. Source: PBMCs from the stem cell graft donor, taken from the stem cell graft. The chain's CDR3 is CSARRSSGNTIYF. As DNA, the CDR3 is TGCAGTGCTAGGAGATCTTCTGGAAACACCATATATTTT.